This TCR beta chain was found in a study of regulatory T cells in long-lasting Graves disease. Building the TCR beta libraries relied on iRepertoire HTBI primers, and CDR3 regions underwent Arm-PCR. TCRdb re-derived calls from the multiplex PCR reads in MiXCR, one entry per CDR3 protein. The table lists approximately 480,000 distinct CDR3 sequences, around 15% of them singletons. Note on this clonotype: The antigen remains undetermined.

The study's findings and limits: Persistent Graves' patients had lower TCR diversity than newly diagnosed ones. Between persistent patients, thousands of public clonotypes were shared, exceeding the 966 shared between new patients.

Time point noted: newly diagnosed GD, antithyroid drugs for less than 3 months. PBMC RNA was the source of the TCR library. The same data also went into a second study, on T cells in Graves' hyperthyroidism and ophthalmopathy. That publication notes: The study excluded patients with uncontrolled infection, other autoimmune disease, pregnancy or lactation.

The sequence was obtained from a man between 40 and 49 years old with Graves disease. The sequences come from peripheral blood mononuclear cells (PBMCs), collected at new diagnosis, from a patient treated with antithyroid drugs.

The CDR3 sequence is CSATKRSPGQPPGQPQHF. The DNA of the CDR3 is TGCAGTGCTACGAAACGGTCCCCGGGACAGCCGCCGGGTCAGCCCCAGCATTTT. The J gene is TRBJ1-5, the V gene TRBV20-1, with 7 bases lining up with TRBD1. From germline, CDR1 is DFQATT and CDR2 SNEGSKA (reference sequence). Trimming at V came to 4 bases and at J to 6 bases, leaving 21 bases not matched to a gene. This CDR3 is 18 amino acids long.